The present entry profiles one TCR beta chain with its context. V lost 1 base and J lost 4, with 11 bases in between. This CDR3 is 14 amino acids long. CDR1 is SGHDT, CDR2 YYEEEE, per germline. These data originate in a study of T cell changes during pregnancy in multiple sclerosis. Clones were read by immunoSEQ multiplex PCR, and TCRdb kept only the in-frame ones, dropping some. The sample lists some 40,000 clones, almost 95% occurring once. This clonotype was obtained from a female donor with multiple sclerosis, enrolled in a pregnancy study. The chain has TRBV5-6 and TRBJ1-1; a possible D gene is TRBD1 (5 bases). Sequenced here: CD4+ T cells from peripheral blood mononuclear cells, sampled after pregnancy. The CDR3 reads CASSLTGGITEAFF. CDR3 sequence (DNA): TGTGCCAGCAGCTTGACAGGCGGTATCACTGAAGCTTTCTTT.